The subject of this entry is one T cell receptor (beta chain). Its antigen remains unidentified. The record has no base qualities; no much larger clone is one base away. The source of the sample is a study of blood T cell repertoires in COVID-19 (dated by TCRdb to 2020 to 2022). Concerning the study at large: Samples from collaborators originated in the United States, Italy and Spain and spanned both the acute and convalescent phases of COVID-19. The prospective study material was composed of cDNA or gDNA derived from T cells, B-cell-depleted T cells, or PBMCs. Subjects who had been exposed to COVID-19, were actively infected with it, or had recovered from it provided the deeply sampled blood TCRbeta repertoires that made up the dataset. The repertoires were released in a freely available public database intended as a resource for research on the immune response to SARS-CoV-2. Samples came from the ongoing ImmuneRACE study (first 160 participants) plus 1,254 subjects from 6 global collaborators. A de-identified subject ID, COVID-19 status, age in years and sex were almost always included in the sample metadata. HLA class I and class II types, where available, came from metadata supplied by the sample provider rather than from assay-based typing.

Study-level results and caveats: The quantity of clinical and demographic metadata differed by source and by participant and was supplied without curation.

The immunoSEQ Assay, a bias-controlled multiplex PCR, was used to amplify TCRbeta CDR3 regions from genomic DNA. Per the authors' processing: Nucleated cell counts per sample were estimated from amplification of reference gene primers within the assay. Sequence reads were collapsed and filtered to measure the absolute abundance of every unique TCRbeta CDR3 rearrangement. Productive Simpson clonality was computed per sample as the square root of Simpson's diversity index over productive rearrangements. TCRdb obtained this table from immuneACCESS and retained in-frame rearrangements with V and J assigned. These tables miss some clones; where compared with another copy, unresolved V genes account for less than half of the shortfall, and the remainder is unexplained. D and trimming come from the DNA, and the V and J calls and clone size come from that table. The sample yields 95,000 to 150,000 clones; 85% to 90% were counted once. The ten largest account for approximately 11% of the sample.

Collaborating institutions collected whole blood in K2EDTA tubes following their own protocols. For TCRbeta analysis, collaborator samples were shipped as frozen whole blood, as isolated PBMCs, or as DNA extracted from either sample type. Taken from the germline V gene, the CDR1 and CDR2 loops are SGDLS and YYNGEE. From the cysteine up to the phenylalanine, the CDR3 has a length of 21 residues. Just CDR3 DNA is preserved here, 63 bases in frame from base 1. Unmatched junction bases come to 20, with V trimmed by 3 bases and J by 0 bases. The rearrangement combines TRBV9 with TRBJ1-3, and 8 junction bases match TRBD1. This TCR came from a man older than 75 with acute or convalescent COVID-19. The material sequenced was peripheral blood. The bases read TGTGCCAGCAGCGCATGTCTCATGGGACAGGTCCCAACCGACTCTGGAAACACCATATATTTT. This gives the protein CASSACLMGQVPTDSGNTIYF.